This T cell receptor beta chain was sequenced during a study of T-cell memory formation after mild COVID-19 (dated by TCRdb to about 2021). Regarding the study in general: TCR sequence clusters from the two donors were found to be largely donor specific. In a couple of donors, T-cell clones that expanded and contracted after mild COVID-19 were tracked by sequencing TCRalpha and TCRbeta repertoires over time. The cohort was made up of two young adult volunteers, one female and one male, who were previously healthy. Summary of the overall study and its limitations: Clones that contracted from day 15 to 85 showed balanced CD4/CD8 phenotypes, whereas a second wave of clones that expanded from day 15 to 37 leaned towards CD4+. Some responding clones were detected in pre-infection memory, suggesting pre-existing cross-reactive memory T cells joined the SARS-CoV-2 response. Whether the second-wave clones peaking on day 37 were SARS-CoV-2 specific was not confirmed. Contracting CD4+ clones turned up mainly in the CM and EM memory subsets, whereas EMRA was where CD8+ clones were enriched. Only two mild cases were covered by the study, and larger cohorts that include severe cases with pre-infection samples were considered necessary.

Ficoll-Paque density gradient centrifugation was the method used to isolate PBMCs. The instrument given in TCRdb is Illumina NovaSeq 6000. cDNA libraries for TCRalpha and TCRbeta were prepared by 5'RACE using constant-segment primers, with sample barcodes and unique molecular identifiers added. Trizol reagent was used to extract RNA from every sample. Amplification of the libraries took two PCR steps, and the second step added a second sample barcode plus Illumina TruSeq adapters. The libraries were sequenced on an Illumina NovaSeq using 2 x 150 bp paired-end reads. As for the authors' bioinformatics: The reads were demultiplexed and collapsed into UMI-guided consensus sequences using migec v1.2.7. Using mixcr v2.1.11, UMI consensuses were aligned to TRA and TRB V and J templates and then assembled into clonotypes. A clonotype was counted as expanded or contracted only if both edgeR and NoisET called the change significant, with noise models trained on biological replicates. For edgeR calls, the thresholds were a false discovery rate-adjusted p below 0.01 and a log2 fold-change of 1. PCA with hierarchical clustering of max-normalized trajectories of the 1000 most abundant clonotypes was used as exploratory dynamics analysis. Separately sequenced CD4+ and CD8+ repertoires were used to assign a CD4 or CD8 phenotype to each responding clone. Using fastp at Q25 and MiXCR, TCRdb reprocessed the public reads and kept productive beta chains. Identical CDR3 proteins give one entry, which carries the most common genes and DNA. The V and J calls and clone size come from TCRdb's table, not from the authors' own analysis. Within this sample are fewer than 650,000 distinct CDR3 sequences, with less than 25% of them counted one time only. About 8.4% of the sample is held by the ten biggest clonotypes.

This clonotype was seen many times. It lacks a known antigen. One base away there is no much larger clone; base qualities are not given. From the cysteine up to the phenylalanine, the CDR3 has a length of 14 residues. CDR3 DNA is the only sequence kept; it has 42 bases, read in frame from the first base. The junction shows trimming of 8 bases on V and 3 bases on J, plus 17 bases between the germline ends. From the germline V gene, CDR1 is LGHNA and CDR2 is YSLEER. The TCR sequence derives from an adult woman who had mild COVID-19 (a few samples of this study predate the infection). The sample titles of this study are shuffled in the database, so cell type and time point are left out; the donor was told from shared clones. This chain joins TRBV4-3 to TRBJ2-7, with a weak D call of TRBD2 (5 bases match). The sequencing sample was made of PBMCs or a T cell subset sorted from them (not recorded which). At the DNA level, the sequence is TGCGCCAGCCGGGAACAAGGTGGTAGCTACGAGCAGTACTTC. The resulting protein is CASREQGGSYEQYF.